The 8 T cell receptor delta chains in this list originate from one sample, sequenced in a study of Vδ1+ human thymocytes. The antigens of these receptors remain unknown. Sequences come from RNA converted to cDNA by reverse transcription. Pooled V-gene forward primers with one constant-region reverse primer generated the CDR3 amplicons by multiplex PCR. TCRdb reanalysed the multiplex PCR reads via CATT. The sample lists about 55,000 delta-chain clones; 15% to 20% were seen once. Study-level findings and limits: Thymic TRG and TRD repertoires appeared highly polyclonal, with Gaussian CDR3 length distributions.

Sequencing input: Vdelta1+ gamma-delta thymocytes from the thymus. The subset denotes: FACS-sorted CD3+ TCRalphabeta- TCRVdelta1+ TCRVdelta2- thymocytes. These receptors were obtained from a boy younger than two who had congenital heart surgery.

This clone was seen a handful of times. The chain is built from TRDV1 and TRDJ1; 10 bases align to TRDD3. This CDR3 spans 19 amino acids. The germline V gene has CDR1 TSWWSYY and CDR2 QGS. Trimming took 1 base from V and 1 from J; bases not matched to a gene: 12. Here the CDR3 DNA reads TGTGCTCTTGGGGAACAACGGAGCTGGGGGATATCCCCCACCGATAAACTCATCTTT. Amino acids: CALGEQRSWGISPTDKLIF.

The chain joins TRDV1 to TRDJ1, with D tentatively TRDD2 or TRDD3 (5 bases each). The germline V gene has CDR1 TSWWSYY and CDR2 QGS. The CDR3 runs 18 residues. With 1 base removed from V and 0 bases from J, the gap between germline ends came to 18 bases. CDR3 nucleotide sequence: TGTGCTCTTGGGGAACCTGGCCTTCTTTCGGGATACACCGATAAACTCATCTTT. Residues: CALGEPGLLSGYTDKLIF.

This rearrangement joins TRDV1 to TRDJ1; 11 positions match TRDD3. This CDR3 is 20 amino acids long. The germline gives CDR1 TSWWSYY, CDR2 QGS. Trimming took 1 base from V and 2 from J; bases not matched to a gene: 15. The CDR3 spells CALGEPVWLGDTPRTDKLIF. The CDR3, as DNA: TGTGCTCTTGGGGAACCAGTTTGGCTGGGGGATACCCCACGGACCGATAAACTCATCTTT.

There are a few counts of this clone. The chain couples TRDV1 to TRDJ1, with 8 bases lining up with TRDD3. The CDR3 extends over 21 amino acids. The germline gives CDR1 TSWWSYY, CDR2 QGS. The trim removed 1 base at V and 6 bases at J, leaving 25 bases unmatched. CDR3: CALGEPGFPYRTGGPVHKLIF. The CDR3 DNA follows: TGTGCTCTTGGGGAACCAGGCTTCCCCTACCGTACTGGGGGCCCCGTCCATAAACTCATCTTT.

The rearrangement uses TRDV1 and TRDJ1, with a possible D match to TRDD3 (5 bases). Looked up from germline, CDR1 is TSWWSYY and CDR2 is QGS. The CDR3 extends over 19 amino acids. Trimming removed 0 bases from V and 3 bases from J, with 23 bases in between. The CDR3 protein is CALGELGFLNPAWADKLIF. CDR3 nucleotide sequence: TGTGCTCTTGGGGAACTCGGTTTTCTAAACCCCGCCTGGGCCGATAAACTCATCTTT.

This clone is medium-sized. The chain recombines TRDV2 with TRDJ1; 9 bases align to TRDD3. This CDR3 is 19 amino acids long. Germline CDR1 GEAIGNYY, CDR2 EKD. The junction had 18 bases not matched to a gene; V was cut back by 5 bases and J by 0 bases. In DNA, the CDR3 is TGTGCCTGTGTGGGAATTTGGTACTGGGGGAGGAACTACACCGATAAACTCATCTTT. Amino acid sequence: CACVGIWYWGRNYTDKLIF.

The chain uses TRDV1 and TRDJ1, with 8 nucleotides matching TRDD3. CDR1 is TSWWSYY, CDR2 QGS, per germline. The junction had 13 bases not matched to a gene; V was cut back by 1 base and J by 0 bases. The CDR3 length is 19 residues. The CDR3 loop reads CALGEPLPRTGGYTDKLIF. The CDR3 coding sequence is TGTGCTCTTGGGGAACCCCTGCCGCGGACTGGGGGGTACACCGATAAACTCATCTTT.

The sample holds a few counts of this clone. The rearrangement uses TRAV29/DV5 and TRDJ1; 10 bases line up with TRDD3. After removal of 0 bases from V and 0 bases from J, the junction contained 17 bases not matched to a gene. Germline V gene lookup returns CDR1 NSMFDY and CDR2 ISSIKDK. The CDR3 is 20 residues long. The CDR3 DNA follows: TGTGCAGCAAGCGCGAAGCTCCTTTTACTGGGGGATTCGTACACCGATAAACTCATCTTT. It specifies CAASAKLLLLGDSYTDKLIF.